This T cell receptor (beta chain) was captured in a study of T cell responses to AZD1222 COVID-19 vaccine. Findings and limits, study-wide: Seropositivity was recorded at baseline in only a handful of AZD1222 recipients.

A word on this clone: Its antigen is not identified.

After removal of 7 bases from V and 3 bases from J, the junction contained 15 bases not matched to a gene. This CDR3 is built from 17 residues. Germline V gene lookup returns CDR1 MDHEN and CDR2 SYDVKM. Clones were read by immunoSEQ multiplex PCR, and TCRdb kept only the in-frame ones, dropping some. The sample records around 180,000 clones, about 86% being singletons. The chain links TRBV28 to TRBJ2-7; 10 bases agree with TRBD1. The sequences come from peripheral blood, collected on day 0 of AZD1222 vaccination. This TCR was sampled from an adult in good health. CDR3 bases: TGTGCCAGCACTCTTTGGGAACCGGGACAGGGGTACTACGAGCAGTACTTC. It codes for CASTLWEPGQGYYEQYF.